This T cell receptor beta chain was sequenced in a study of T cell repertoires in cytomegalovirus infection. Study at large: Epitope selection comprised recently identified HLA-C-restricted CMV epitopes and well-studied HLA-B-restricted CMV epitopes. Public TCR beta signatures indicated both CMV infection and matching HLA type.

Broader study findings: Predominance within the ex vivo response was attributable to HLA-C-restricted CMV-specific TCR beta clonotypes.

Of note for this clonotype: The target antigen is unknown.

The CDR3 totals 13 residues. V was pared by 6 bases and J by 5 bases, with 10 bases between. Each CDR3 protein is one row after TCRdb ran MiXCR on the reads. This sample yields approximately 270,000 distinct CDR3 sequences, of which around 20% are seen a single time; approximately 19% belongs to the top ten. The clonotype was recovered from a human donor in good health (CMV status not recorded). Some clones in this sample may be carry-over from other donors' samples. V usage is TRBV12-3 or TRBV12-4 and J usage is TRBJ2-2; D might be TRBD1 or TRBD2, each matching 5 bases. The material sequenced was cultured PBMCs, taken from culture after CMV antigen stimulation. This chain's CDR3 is CASRRGDTGELFF. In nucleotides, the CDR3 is TGTGCCAGCAGGAGAGGGGATACCGGGGAGCTGTTTTTT.